Listed below are T cell receptor beta chains from one sample, sequenced in a study of shared clonotypes between healthy human individuals. Here immunoSEQ multiplex PCR was the method, and the copy in TCRdb shows in-frame clones only, minus some. The sample has roughly 520,000 clones; 90% to 97% are singletons. The sequenced sample consisted of naive CD4+ T cells sorted from blood. These receptors originate from a woman aged 25 to 39 in good health. CDR3s include the opening cysteine and the closing phenylalanine or tryptophan. A D gene is named only where the DNA matches it firmly. The size field is filled for only some rows; it gives once, few, many or a size class.

size,J,D,V,CDR3,DNA
NA,TRBJ1-1,TRBD1,TRBV5-1,CASSFTGGENTEAFF,TGCGCCAGCAGCTTCACAGGGGGAGAGAACACTGAAGCTTTCTTT
NA,TRBJ1-1,NA,TRBV7-3,CASSSTAGVSEAFF,TGTGCCAGCAGCTCCACAGCAGGGGTCTCTGAAGCTTTCTTT
NA,TRBJ2-7,NA,TRBV9,CARSKDSYEQYF,TGTGCCAGATCCAAGGACAGCTACGAGCAGTACTTC
NA,TRBJ2-7,TRBD1,TRBV14,CASSQDWDRGREQYF,TGTGCCAGCAGCCAAGACTGGGACAGGGGGCGGGAGCAGTACTTC
NA,TRBJ2-3,TRBD1,TRBV5-1,CASSSGQGLDSTDTQYF,TGCGCCAGCAGCAGCGGACAGGGTTTAGATAGCACAGATACGCAGTATTTT
NA,TRBJ2-7,TRBD1,TRBV19,CASTERANRGEQYF,TGTGCCAGTACCGAACGAGCGAACAGGGGCGAGCAGTACTTC
NA,TRBJ1-3,TRBD1,TRBV11-2,CASSSGTAISSGNTIYF,TGTGCCAGCAGCTCCGGGACAGCAATTAGCTCTGGAAACACCATATATTTT
NA,TRBJ2-2,TRBD2,TRBV5-4,CASSQGLAGLNTGELFF,TGTGCCAGCAGTCAGGGACTAGCGGGCCTGAACACCGGGGAGCTGTTTTTT
NA,TRBJ1-2,NA,TRBV29-1,CSALGGYGYTF,TGCAGCGCTTTGGGGGGGTATGGCTACACCTTC
NA,TRBJ2-1,NA,TRBV5-1,CASSLAGTAFSTPYNEQFF,TGCGCCAGCAGCTTGGCCGGGACTGCATTTAGTACACCATACAATGAGCAGTTCTTC
NA,TRBJ1-6,NA,TRBV28,CASSLTRYNSPLHF,TGTGCCAGCAGCCTTACACGTTATAATTCACCCCTCCACTTT
NA,TRBJ1-1,TRBD1,TRBV27,CASTQGANTEAFF,TGTGCCAGCACACAGGGGGCGAACACTGAAGCTTTCTTT
NA,TRBJ2-3,TRBD2,TRBV2,CASSEWAGSLAGLAGVPDTQYF,TGTGCCAGCAGTGAATGGGCAGGTTCTCTGGCAGGACTAGCGGGTGTTCCAGATACGCAGTATTTT
NA,TRBJ1-2,NA,TRBV16,CASSQRYGYTF,TGTGCCAGCAGCCAACGGTATGGCTACACCTTC
once,TRBJ2-3,NA,TRBV12-5,CASGFPPRGPTDTQYF,TGTGCTAGTGGTTTCCCCCCCCGAGGCCCCACAGATACGCAGTATTTT
NA,TRBJ1-1,NA,TRBV6-5,CASSPVANTEAFF,TGTGCCAGCAGCCCCGTCGCGAACACTGAAGCTTTCTTT
NA,TRBJ1-4,NA,TRBV19,CASSLQQGTNEKLFF,TGTGCCAGTAGCCTACAACAGGGAACTAATGAAAAACTGTTTTTT
NA,TRBJ1-4,NA,TRBV30,CAWSGFGEKLFF,TGTGCCTGGAGTGGTTTTGGAGAAAAACTGTTTTTT
NA,TRBJ2-7,TRBD2,TRBV19,CASSPNPTSGGPYEQYF,TGTGCCAGTAGTCCCAACCCAACTAGCGGAGGACCCTACGAGCAGTACTTC
once,TRBJ2-1,TRBD2,TRBV5-1,CASSQGLAGYNEQFF,TGCGCCAGCAGTCAAGGACTAGCGGGATACAATGAGCAGTTCTTC
NA,TRBJ1-1,TRBD1,TRBV6-1,CASSAGTGGTEAFF,TGTGCCAGCAGCGCCGGGACAGGGGGCACTGAAGCTTTCTTT
NA,TRBJ1-4,NA,TRBV5-6,CASSPLVRGEGEKLFF,TGTGCCAGCAGCCCGCTAGTCCGGGGAGAAGGTGAAAAACTGTTTTTT
NA,TRBJ1-1,NA,TRBV5-5,CASSGNTEAFF,TGTGCCAGCAGCGGGAACACTGAAGCTTTCTTT
NA,TRBJ1-1,NA,TRBV7-9,CASSFPGANTEAFF,TGTGCCAGCAGCTTTCCGGGGGCTAACACTGAAGCTTTCTTT
NA,TRBJ1-2,NA,TRBV11-2,CASSLAFWGLGYTF,TGTGCCAGCAGCTTAGCTTTCTGGGGGCTAGGCTACACCTTC
NA,TRBJ2-5,TRBD1,TRBV5-6,CASSSYSGTGIETQYF,TGTGCCAGCAGCTCCTACTCCGGGACAGGGATAGAGACCCAGTACTTC
NA,TRBJ1-2,NA,TRBV5-4,CASSLDSNYGYTF,TGTGCCAGCAGCTTGGACAGTAACTATGGCTACACCTTC
NA,TRBJ2-7,NA,TRBV11-2,CASSPGTLPSEQYF,TGTGCCAGCAGCCCGGGGACTCTTCCTTCCGAGCAGTACTTC
NA,TRBJ2-1,TRBD2,TRBV29-1,CSVDSASGNYNEQFF,TGCAGCGTTGACTCGGCTAGCGGTAATTACAATGAGCAGTTCTTC